This T cell receptor beta chain came from a study of T cells in Graves' hyperthyroidism and ophthalmopathy. Study outcomes and limitations: From stable hyperthyroidism, ophthalmopathy was separated by a 13 V-J model. Blood also held most thyroid clonotypes expanded beyond 0.001.

Using RNA transcripts as the source, TCR beta CDR3 regions were amplified. The HTBI primer set was used in a first-round RT-PCR of the TCR CDR3. TCRdb independently ran MiXCR on the multiplex PCR reads; one entry per CDR3 protein. The sample holds 490,000 or so distinct CDR3 sequences, 22% seen once. This clonotype has ten or more counts. As yet, its antigen is unknown. The study included ophthalmopathy patients with Clinical Activity Score at least 3, NOSPECS grade at least 4 and duration under 3 months. Diagnoses were made from clinical symptoms, serum measures (thyroxine and TRAb), thyroid ultrasound and orbital computed tomography. The CDR3 covers 13 residues. The V end was cut by 7 bases, the J end by 6 bases, with 12 bases between. Germline-derived CDR1 and CDR2 are KGHDR and SFDVKD.

Sequences were obtained from blood. This receptor was obtained from a woman aged 70-85 years with Graves' ophthalmopathy. This chain joins TRBV24-1 and TRBJ2-1, with D unclear. The chain's CDR3 is CATRRSPGNEQFF. For the CDR3, the DNA is TGTGCCACCAGGAGGTCCCCTGGCAATGAGCAGTTCTTC.